The next 30 T cell receptor beta chains were all read from a single sample in a study of shared clonotypes between healthy human individuals. Repertoires were generated with immunoSEQ multiplex PCR, while TCRdb's copy carries only in-frame clones and drops some. In the table there are about 730,000 clones, 72% of which are singletons. Sample: memory CD4+ T cells sorted from blood. Subset indicated: CD45RA-negative fraction. The receptors were gathered from a woman aged 30 to 39 in good health.

This clone was recorded once. This chain connects TRBV6-6 to TRBJ2-7, with TRBD1 identical over 7 bases. Germline assignment: CDR1 MNHNY and CDR2 SVGAGI (reference sequence). The V gene end was trimmed by 4 bases and the J gene end by 6 bases; junction bases not matched to a gene: 15. This CDR3 is built from 16 residues. The CDR3 nucleotides are TGTGCCAGCAGTTCCCACCAAACTGGGACAGATGGCGAGCAGTACTTC. Protein sequence: CASSSHQTGTDGEQYF.

There are a few counts of this clone. The gene calls are TRBV28 and TRBJ1-1, with D perhaps matching TRBD1 (5 bases). The CDR3 contains 14 residues. V dropped 6 bases and J dropped 5 bases, with 16 bases sitting between them. CDR1 is MDHEN and CDR2 is SYDVKM in the germline V gene. CDR3: CASRTREGATEAFF. CDR3 nucleotides: TGTGCCAGCAGGACCAGGGAAGGTGCAACTGAAGCTTTCTTT. Full variable domain (outside the CDR3, taken from reference TRBV28 and TRBJ1-1): DVKVTQSSRYLVKRTGEKVFLECVQDMDHENMFWYRQDPGLGLRLIYFSYDVKMKEKGDIPEGYSVSREKKERFSLILESASTNQTSMYLCASRTREGATEAFFGQGTRLTVV.

The chain links TRBV25-1 to TRBJ1-5; tentatively, D is TRBD1 (5 bases). V shed 2 bases and J shed 6 bases, with 11 bases lying between them. The germline V gene has CDR1 MGHDK and CDR2 SYGVNS. The CDR3 consists of 14 residues. CDR3 sequence (DNA): TGTGCCAGCAGTGAACGGGGGGGGGTTCAGCCCCAGCATTTT. It translates to CASSERGGVQPQHF.

The V call is TRBV5-5, the J call TRBJ2-1; 10 bases line up with TRBD2. Germline values: CDR1 SGHKS, CDR2 YYEKEE (reference sequence). V lost 0 bases to trimming and J lost 5 bases; unmatched junction nucleotides: 2. The CDR3 covers 15 residues. As DNA, the CDR3 is TGTGCCAGCAGCTTGGCAGGACTAGCGGACAATGAGCAGTTCTTC. Amino acids: CASSLAGLADNEQFF.

Turning to this clone: This same CDR3 is encoded by further DNA sequences in the sample. J is TRBJ2-7 and V is TRBV13; TRBD2 matches at 14 bases. J was trimmed by 4 bases and V by 6 bases; bases with no gene match: 2. The CDR3 totals 14 residues. The germline V gene has CDR1 PRHDT and CDR2 FYEKMQ (reference sequence). The CDR3 nucleotides read TGTGCCAGCAGTCGGACTAGCGGGAGGTACGAGCAGTACTTC. It is translated as CASSRTSGRYEQYF.

The genes are TRBV28 and TRBJ1-2; D is undetermined. CDR1 is MDHEN and CDR2 is SYDVKM in the germline V gene. V lost 2 bases, J lost 3 bases, and 7 bases lay in between. The CDR3 extends over 13 amino acids. The CDR3 sequence: CASSLRPYYGYTF. DNA of the CDR3: TGTGCCAGCAGTTTACGGCCGTACTATGGCTACACCTTC.

The chain uses TRBV5-4 and TRBJ2-1; D gene ambiguous. Between the trimmed V and J ends, which lost 0 bases and 10 bases, there was a span of 8 bases. Germline V gene lookup returns CDR1 SGHNT and CDR2 YYREEE (reference sequence). The CDR3 consists of 12 residues. The CDR3 loop reads CASSLGGYEQFF. CDR3 DNA: TGTGCCAGCAGCTTGGGCGGATACGAGCAGTTCTTC. Together with reference TRBV5-4 and TRBJ2-1, the CDR3 gives the full variable domain: ETGVTQSPTHLIKTRGQQVTLRCSSQSGHNTVSWYQQALGQGPQFIFQYYREEENGRGNFPPRFSGLQFPNYSSELNVNALELDDSALYLCASSLGGYEQFFGPGTRLTVL.

This clone was detected a few times. V is TRBV6-1 and J is TRBJ2-7; D is ambiguous. The V end was cut by 4 bases, the J end by 7 bases, with 14 bases between. Germline assignment: CDR1 MNHNS and CDR2 SASEGT. The CDR3 spans 13 residues. The CDR3 nucleotides are TGTGCCAGCAGTGCGACGGTCATCGGTGAGCAGTACTTC. This sequence encodes CASSATVIGEQYF.

The chain employs TRBV6-5 and TRBJ1-4, with D unresolved. V was cut by 2 bases and J by 8 bases, with 9 bases left in between. Germline V gene data show CDR1 as MNHEY and CDR2 as SVGAGI. CDR3 size: 13 residues. The CDR3 loop is CASSYTAGEKLFF. CDR3 in DNA: TGTGCCAGCAGTTACACAGCCGGAGAAAAACTGTTTTTT.

The genes are TRBV7-2 and TRBJ2-1, with 8 positions matching TRBD2. V trimming: 5 bases; J trimming: 3 bases; junction bases outside the gene matches: 3. Germline-derived CDR1 and CDR2 are SGHTA and FQGNSA. The CDR3 is 14 residues long. The CDR3 reads CASSETSDYNEQFF. Here the CDR3 DNA reads TGTGCCAGCAGCGAGACTAGCGACTACAATGAGCAGTTCTTC.

CDR3 nucleotides: TGTGCCAGCAGCTTAGTGGGACGGAAATACGAGCAGTACTTC. It is translated as CASSLVGRKYEQYF. The rearrangement links TRBV7-9 to TRBJ2-7, with D perhaps assigned TRBD1 or TRBD2 (5 bases each). The CDR3 is 14 amino acids. Germline assignment: CDR1 SEHNR and CDR2 FQNEAQ (reference sequence). V was clipped by 1 base and J by 4 bases, with 11 bases between them. Filled out from reference TRBV7-9 and TRBJ2-7, the complete variable domain reads DTGVSQNPRHKITKRGQNVTFRCDPISEHNRLYWYRQTLGQGPEFLTYFQNEAQLEKSRLLSDRFSAERPKGSFSTLEIQRTEQGDSAMYLCASSLVGRKYEQYFGPGTRLTVT.

The chain recombines TRBV14 with TRBJ1-1; the D gene is possibly TRBD1 (5 bases). CDR3 length equals 16 residues. V lost 1 base to trimming and J lost 0 bases, with 12 bases between them. CDR1 and CDR2 from the germline V gene are SGHDN and FVKESK. CDR3 in amino acids: CASSQVGRGMNTEAFF. CDR3 coding DNA: TGTGCCAGCAGCCAAGTGGGGCGGGGAATGAACACTGAAGCTTTCTTT.

The rearrangement joins TRBV2 to TRBJ2-1; 9 bases are shared with TRBD2. The length of the CDR3 is 14 residues. Looked up from germline, CDR1 is SNHLY and CDR2 is FYNNEI. Trimming at V came to 5 bases and at J to 6 bases, leaving 5 bases not matched to a gene. In DNA, the CDR3 is TGTGCCAGCAGTCCTTTAGCGGGAGTCAATGAGCAGTTCTTC. Its translation: CASSPLAGVNEQFF.

The chain employs TRBV30 and TRBJ2-5, with unresolved D. Germline CDR1 GTSNPN, CDR2 SVGIG (reference sequence). The CDR3 contains 13 residues. V was pared by 5 bases and J by 2 bases, with 12 bases between. The CDR3 DNA reads TGTGCCTGGTCCTTGAACCTACAAGAGACCCAGTACTTC. Translating gives CAWSLNLQETQYF. The full variable domain, rest sourced from reference TRBV30 and TRBJ2-5, is SQTIHQWPATLVQPVGSPLSLECTVEGTSNPNLYWYRQAAGRGLQLLFYSVGIGQISSEVPQNLSASRPQDRQFILSSKKLLLSDSGFYLCAWSLNLQETQYFGPGTRLLVL.

With respect to this clone: A much larger clonotype is one base distant, so this may be a read error. In the same sample, other DNA sequences code for this CDR3. The chain combines TRBV14 with TRBJ1-1, with 7 bases aligning to TRBD1. Per the germline V gene, CDR1 is SGHDN and CDR2 is FVKESK. The J segment lost 3 bases and the V segment lost 4 bases, leaving 2 bases of the junction unmatched. The CDR3 runs 13 residues. CDR3 region: CASSRQGDTEAFF. CDR3 nucleotide sequence: TGTGCCAGCAGCCGACAGGGTGACACTGAAGCTTTCTTT.

The chain carries TRBV18 and TRBJ1-2; 8 positions agree with TRBD1. Losses at the gene ends were 2 bases for V and 5 bases for J; bases not matched to a gene: 7. The CDR3 covers 15 residues. Germline assignment: CDR1 KGHSH and CDR2 LQKENI. The CDR3 DNA follows: TGTGCCAGCTCACCATCTGCAGGGGGCCCATATGGCTACACCTTC. This translates into CASSPSAGGPYGYTF.

V is TRBV28 and J is TRBJ2-7, with D perhaps TRBD2 (5 bases). Germline loops: CDR1 MDHEN, CDR2 SYDVKM. V was clipped by 5 bases and J by 7 bases, with 21 bases between them. CDR3 length: 15 amino acids. CDR3: CASSHGTGGLWEQYF. The CDR3 DNA reads TGTGCCAGCAGTCACGGTACGGGCGGGCTTTGGGAGCAGTACTTC.

This rearrangement joins TRBV30 to TRBJ2-5, with 7 bases aligning to TRBD1. This CDR3 region has 14 residues. Germline V gives CDR1 GTSNPN, CDR2 SVGIG (reference sequence). The ends lost 0 bases at V and 0 bases at J; junction bases unmatched: 1. CDR3 sequence: CAWSVGTDQETQYF. CDR3 nucleotide sequence: TGTGCCTGGAGTGTAGGGACAGACCAAGAGACCCAGTACTTC.

The gene calls are TRBV27 and TRBJ1-3, with no clear D. Germline V gene lookup returns CDR1 MNHEY and CDR2 SMNVEV (reference sequence). The CDR3 covers 16 residues. Deletions cut 5 bases from V and 0 bases from J, with 14 bases between. The CDR3 DNA follows: TGTGCCAGCAGTAGCTTAGCCGGCATCTCTGGAAACACCATATATTTT. Its translation: CASSSLAGISGNTIYF.

The chain is built from TRBV14 and TRBJ2-2; 7 bases are a match to TRBD1. Germline CDR1 and CDR2: SGHDN and FVKESK. Unmatched junction bases numbered 6, after V lost 1 base and J lost 1 base. This CDR3 is 17 amino acids long. CDR3 DNA sequence: TGTGCCAGCAGCCAAGGTCGCAGGACAGGGAACACCGGGGAGCTGTTTTTT. Its translation: CASSQGRRTGNTGELFF.

Comments on this clone: At the DNA level, this CDR3 is encoded by other sequences in the same sample as well. This rearrangement joins TRBV2 to TRBJ2-7; no clear D gene. V was trimmed by 6 bases and J by 1 base, leaving 4 bases between them. Germline CDR1 and CDR2: SNHLY and FYNNEI. The CDR3 totals 11 residues. CDR3 sequence reads: CASRGSYEQYF. The CDR3 nucleotides are TGTGCCAGCAGGGGGTCCTACGAGCAGTACTTC.

The V call is TRBV28, the J call TRBJ2-1, with D perhaps matching TRBD2 (5 bases). The CDR3 runs to 11 residues. Germline lookup yields CDR1 MDHEN and CDR2 SYDVKM. Trimming left V 8 bases short and J 5 bases short, with 7 bases between. CDR3 bases: TGTGCCAGCGAGGGCAACAATGAGCAGTTCTTC. As protein: CASEGNNEQFF.

The sample holds a few counts of this clone. CDR3 DNA sequence: TGTGCCAGCAGCGCCTCCGGGACAGAGCAGTTCTTC. Amino acid sequence: CASSASGTEQFF. The chain links TRBV11-2 to TRBJ2-1; D perhaps matches TRBD1 (6 bases). The V end lost 5 bases, the J end lost 10 bases, and 12 bases lay between the germline ends. Germline-derived CDR1 and CDR2 are SGHAT and FQNNGV. This CDR3 is 12 amino acids long.

The genes are TRBV15 and TRBJ2-2; TRBD2 agrees at 9 bases. Germline V gene lookup returns CDR1 LNHNV and CDR2 YYDKDF (reference sequence). The CDR3 totals 17 residues. J was trimmed by 4 bases and V by 3 bases; bases with no gene match: 9. The CDR3 nucleotides read TGTGCCACCAGCAGGGATAGCGGGAGTGTTGGCACCGGGGAGCTGTTTTTT. Its translation: CATSRDSGSVGTGELFF.

The V call is TRBV13, the J call TRBJ2-3; TRBD2 is a possible D gene (7 bases). Trimming cost V 6 bases and J 3 bases, with 19 bases left between them. This CDR3 is 16 amino acids long. Germline V gives CDR1 PRHDT, CDR2 FYEKMQ (reference sequence). The CDR3 spells CASRPRGSGFTDTQYF. The CDR3 region has the DNA TGTGCCAGCAGGCCCAGGGGTAGCGGGTTTACAGATACGCAGTATTTT. The whole variable domain, remainder taken from reference TRBV13 and TRBJ2-3, is AAGVIQSPRHLIKEKRETATLKCYPIPRHDTVYWYQQGPGQDPQFLISFYEKMQSDKGSIPDRFSAQQFSDYHSELNMSSLELGDSALYFCASRPRGSGFTDTQYFGPGTRLTVL.

The J gene is TRBJ1-3, the V gene TRBV19; the D is unclear. The CDR3 has 14 residues. Trimming cost V 4 bases and J 0 bases, with 7 bases left between them. The germline CDR1 and CDR2 sequences are LNHDA and SQIVND (reference sequence). CDR3 residues: CASSSTYSGNTIYF. CDR3 nucleotide sequence: TGTGCCAGTAGTAGCACCTACTCTGGAAACACCATATATTTT.

The rearrangement links TRBV9 to TRBJ2-5; the D gene is possibly TRBD2 (5 bases). Trimming pared 4 bases from V and 4 bases from J, leaving 14 bases between. This CDR3 spans 14 amino acids. The germline gives CDR1 SGDLS, CDR2 YYNGEE. The DNA of the CDR3 is TGTGCCAGCAGCCTCGACCAGAGGGTAGAGACCCAGTACTTC. It is translated as CASSLDQRVETQYF.

In its sample, this clone was seen once. This sequence joins TRBV29-1 and TRBJ2-1, with D unclear. The CDR3 extends over 14 amino acids. Germline CDR1 SQVTM, CDR2 ANQGSEA. V lost 6 bases to trimming and J lost 0 bases, with 12 bases between them. As DNA, the CDR3 is TGCAGCGTGGTGGGCGGCTTCTCCTACAATGAGCAGTTCTTC. This gives the protein CSVVGGFSYNEQFF.

The chain employs TRBV5-1 and TRBJ2-7; TRBD1 aligns across 8 bases. Germline V gives CDR1 SGHRS, CDR2 YFSETQ. CDR3 length: 17 residues. V gave up 4 bases and J gave up 0 bases; unmatched junction bases: 12. The chain's CDR3 is CASSPGQDNLYSYEQYF. The CDR3 bases are TGCGCCAGCAGCCCGGGACAGGACAATCTTTACTCCTACGAGCAGTACTTC.

CDR3 protein: CASSSPGTGGAIYGYTF. In DNA form, the CDR3 reads TGTGCCAGCAGTTCTCCTGGGACAGGGGGCGCTATCTATGGCTACACCTTC. J is TRBJ1-2 and V is TRBV28; TRBD1 matches 12 bases. J gave up 4 bases and V 4 bases, and 10 bases lay outside the gene matches. Germline lookup yields CDR1 MDHEN and CDR2 SYDVKM. The CDR3 is made up of 17 amino acids.